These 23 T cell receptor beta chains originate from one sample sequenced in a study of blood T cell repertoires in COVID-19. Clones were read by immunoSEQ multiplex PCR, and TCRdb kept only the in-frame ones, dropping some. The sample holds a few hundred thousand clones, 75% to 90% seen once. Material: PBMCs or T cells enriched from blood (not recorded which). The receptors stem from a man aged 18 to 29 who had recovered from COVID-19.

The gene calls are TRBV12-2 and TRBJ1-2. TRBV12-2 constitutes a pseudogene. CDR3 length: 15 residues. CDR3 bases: TGTGCAAGTCGCCTAAGTCTGGGGGAGGGGTTCGGCTACACCTTC. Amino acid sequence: CASRLSLGEGFGYTF.

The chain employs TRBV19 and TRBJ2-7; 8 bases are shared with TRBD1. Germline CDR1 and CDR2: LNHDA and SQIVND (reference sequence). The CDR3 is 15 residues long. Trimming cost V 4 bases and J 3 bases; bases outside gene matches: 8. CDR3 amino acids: CASSNSGDRGYEQYF. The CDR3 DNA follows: TGTGCCAGTAGTAATTCGGGAGACAGGGGCTACGAGCAGTACTTC.

Written as DNA, the CDR3 is TGCGCCAGCAGCCAGGATAAGGGGACAGGGGGATATAATTCACCCCTCCACTTT. The encoded protein is CASSQDKGTGGYNSPLHF. The chain joins TRBV4-1 to TRBJ1-6, with 11 bases identical to TRBD1. This CDR3 spans 18 amino acids. Losses at the gene ends were 3 bases for V and 4 bases for J; bases not matched to a gene: 8. Germline CDR1 MGHRA, CDR2 YSYEKL.

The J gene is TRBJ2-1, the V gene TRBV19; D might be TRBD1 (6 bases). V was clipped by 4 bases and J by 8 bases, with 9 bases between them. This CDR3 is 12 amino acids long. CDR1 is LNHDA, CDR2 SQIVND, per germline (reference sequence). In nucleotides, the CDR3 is TGTGCCAGTAGTACCAGGGGACATGAGCAGTTCTTC. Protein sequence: CASSTRGHEQFF.

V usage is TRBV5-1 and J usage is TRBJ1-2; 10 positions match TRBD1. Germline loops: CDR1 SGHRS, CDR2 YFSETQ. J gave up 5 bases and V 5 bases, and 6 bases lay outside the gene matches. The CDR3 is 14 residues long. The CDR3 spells CASRPDRGQYGYTF. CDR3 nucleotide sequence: TGCGCCAGCAGACCAGACAGGGGGCAATATGGCTACACCTTC.

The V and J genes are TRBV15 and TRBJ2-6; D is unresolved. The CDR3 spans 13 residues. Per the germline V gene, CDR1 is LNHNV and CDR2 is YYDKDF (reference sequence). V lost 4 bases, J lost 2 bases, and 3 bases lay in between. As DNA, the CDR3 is TGTGCCACCAGCATCGCTGGGGCCAACGTCCTGACTTTC. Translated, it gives CATSIAGANVLTF. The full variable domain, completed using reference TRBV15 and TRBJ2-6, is DAMVIQNPRYQVTQFGKPVTLSCSQTLNHNVMYWYQQKSSQAPKLLFHYYDKDFNNEADTPDNFQSRRPNTSFCFLDIRSPGLGDTAMYLCATSIAGANVLTFGAGSRLTVL.

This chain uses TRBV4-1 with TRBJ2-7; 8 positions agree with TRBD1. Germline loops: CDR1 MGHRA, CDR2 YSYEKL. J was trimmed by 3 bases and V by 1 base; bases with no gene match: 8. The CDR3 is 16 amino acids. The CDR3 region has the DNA TGCGCCAGCAGCCAAGGGGCAGGGGGCGACGTCTACGAGCAGTACTTC. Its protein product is CASSQGAGGDVYEQYF.

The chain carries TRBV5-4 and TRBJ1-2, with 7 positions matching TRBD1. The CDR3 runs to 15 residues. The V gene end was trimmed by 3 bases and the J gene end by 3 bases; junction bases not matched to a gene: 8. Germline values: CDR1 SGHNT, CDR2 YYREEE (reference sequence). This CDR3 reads CASSSRDSGYYGYTF. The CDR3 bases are TGTGCCAGCAGCTCCCGGGACAGCGGCTACTATGGCTACACCTTC.

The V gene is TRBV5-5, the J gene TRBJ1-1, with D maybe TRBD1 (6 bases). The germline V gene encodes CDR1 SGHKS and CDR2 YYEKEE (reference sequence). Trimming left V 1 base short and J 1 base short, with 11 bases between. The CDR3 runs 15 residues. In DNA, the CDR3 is TGTGCCAGCAGCTTGAGCGGGGGCGGGAACACTGAAGCTTTCTTT. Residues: CASSLSGGGNTEAFF.

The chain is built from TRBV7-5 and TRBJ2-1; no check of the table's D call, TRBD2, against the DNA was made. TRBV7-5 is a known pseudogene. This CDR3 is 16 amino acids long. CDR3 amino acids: CARSTRGGRRDNEQFF. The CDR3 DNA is TGTGCCAGAAGCACCCGGGGAGGGCGACGAGACAATGAGCAGTTCTTC.

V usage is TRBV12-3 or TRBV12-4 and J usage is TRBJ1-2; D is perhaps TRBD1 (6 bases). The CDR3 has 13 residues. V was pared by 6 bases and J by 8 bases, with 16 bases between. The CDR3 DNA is TGTGCCAGCAGCCCCGGGGGGGCTTTGGGCTACACCTTC. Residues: CASSPGGALGYTF.

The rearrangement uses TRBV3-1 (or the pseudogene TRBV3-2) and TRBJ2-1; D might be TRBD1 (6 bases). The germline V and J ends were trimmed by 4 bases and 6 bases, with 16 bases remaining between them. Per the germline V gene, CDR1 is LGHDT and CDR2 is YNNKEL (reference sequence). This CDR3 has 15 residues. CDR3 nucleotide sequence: TGTGCCAGCAGCCCCTTGGACAGCGTAATCAATGAGCAGTTCTTC. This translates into CASSPLDSVINEQFF.

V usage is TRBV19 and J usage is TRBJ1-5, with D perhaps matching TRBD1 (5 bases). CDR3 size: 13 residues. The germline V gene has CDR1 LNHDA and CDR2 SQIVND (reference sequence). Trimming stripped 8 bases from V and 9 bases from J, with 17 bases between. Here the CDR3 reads CASRRQTLGPQHF. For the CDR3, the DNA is TGTGCCAGTCGACGACAGACCTTAGGGCCCCAGCATTTT.

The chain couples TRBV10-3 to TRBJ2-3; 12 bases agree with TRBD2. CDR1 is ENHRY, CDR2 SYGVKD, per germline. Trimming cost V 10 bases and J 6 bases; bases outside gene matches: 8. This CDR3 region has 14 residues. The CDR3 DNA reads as TGTGCCACCGACCCCGGGACTAGCGGGGATACGCAGTATTTT. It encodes CATDPGTSGDTQYF.

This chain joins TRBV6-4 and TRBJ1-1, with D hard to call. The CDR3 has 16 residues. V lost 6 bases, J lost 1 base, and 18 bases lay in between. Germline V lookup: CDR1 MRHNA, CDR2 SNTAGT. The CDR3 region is CASSDKTERSNTEAFF. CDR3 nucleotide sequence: TGTGCCAGCAGCGACAAGACGGAGAGATCGAACACTGAAGCTTTCTTT.

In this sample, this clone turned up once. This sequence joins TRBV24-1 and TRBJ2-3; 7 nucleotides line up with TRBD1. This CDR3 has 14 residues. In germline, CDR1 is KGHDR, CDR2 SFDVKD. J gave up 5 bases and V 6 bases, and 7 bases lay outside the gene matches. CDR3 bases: TGTGCCACCAGTCGAGACAGGGCCGAAGATACGCAGTATTTT. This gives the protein CATSRDRAEDTQYF.

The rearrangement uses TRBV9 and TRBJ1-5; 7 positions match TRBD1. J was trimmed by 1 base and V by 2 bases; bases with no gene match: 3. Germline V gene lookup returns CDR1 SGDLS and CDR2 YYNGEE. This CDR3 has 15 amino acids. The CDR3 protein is CASSVQGDSNQPQHF. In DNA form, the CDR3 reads TGTGCCAGCAGCGTGCAGGGGGACAGCAATCAGCCCCAGCATTTT.

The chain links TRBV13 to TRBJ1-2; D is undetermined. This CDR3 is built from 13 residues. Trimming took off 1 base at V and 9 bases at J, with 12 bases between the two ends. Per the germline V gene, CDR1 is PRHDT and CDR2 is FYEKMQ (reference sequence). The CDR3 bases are TGTGCCAGCAGCTTAGAGGCGGCCCGGAGCTACACCTTC. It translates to CASSLEAARSYTF.

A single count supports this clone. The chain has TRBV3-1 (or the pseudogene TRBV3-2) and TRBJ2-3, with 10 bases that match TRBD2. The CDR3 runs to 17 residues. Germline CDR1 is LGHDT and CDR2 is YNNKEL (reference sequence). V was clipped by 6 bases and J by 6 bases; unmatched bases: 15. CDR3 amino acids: CASRNTPYERGGDTQYF. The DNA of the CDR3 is TGTGCCAGCAGGAACACGCCTTATGAGCGGGGGGGGGATACGCAGTATTTT.

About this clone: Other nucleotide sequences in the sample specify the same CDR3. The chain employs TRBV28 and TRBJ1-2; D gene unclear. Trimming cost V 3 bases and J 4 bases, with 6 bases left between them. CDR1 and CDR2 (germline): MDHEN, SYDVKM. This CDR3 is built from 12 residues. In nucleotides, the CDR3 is TGTGCCAGCAGTTTGTCCCGCTATGGCTACACCTTC. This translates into CASSLSRYGYTF.

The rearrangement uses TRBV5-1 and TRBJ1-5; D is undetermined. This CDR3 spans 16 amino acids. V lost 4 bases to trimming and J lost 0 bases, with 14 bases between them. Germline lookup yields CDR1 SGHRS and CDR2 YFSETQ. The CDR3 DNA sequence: TGCGCCAGCAGCCCCCTTCCGGTATATAGCAATCAGCCCCAGCATTTT. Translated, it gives CASSPLPVYSNQPQHF. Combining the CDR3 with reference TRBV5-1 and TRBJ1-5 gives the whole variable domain KAGVTQTPRYLIKTRGQQVTLSCSPISGHRSVSWYQQTPGQGLQFLFEYFSETQRNKGNFPGRFSGRQFSNSRSEMNVSTLELGDSALYLCASSPLPVYSNQPQHFGDGTRLSIL.

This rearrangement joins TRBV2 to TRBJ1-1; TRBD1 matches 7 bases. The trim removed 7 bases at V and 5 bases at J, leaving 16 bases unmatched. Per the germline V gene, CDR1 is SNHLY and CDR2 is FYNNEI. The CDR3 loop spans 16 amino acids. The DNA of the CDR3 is TGTGCCAGCACCCCGACTGTCCCGGGACAGACGACTGAAGCTTTCTTT. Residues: CASTPTVPGQTTEAFF.

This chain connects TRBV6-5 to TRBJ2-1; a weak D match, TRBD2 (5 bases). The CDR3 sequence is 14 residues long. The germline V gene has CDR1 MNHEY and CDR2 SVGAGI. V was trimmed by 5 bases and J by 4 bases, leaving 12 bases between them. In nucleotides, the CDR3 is TGTGCCAGCAGTACCGCGGGTTATTACAATGAGCAGTTCTTC. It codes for CASSTAGYYNEQFF.